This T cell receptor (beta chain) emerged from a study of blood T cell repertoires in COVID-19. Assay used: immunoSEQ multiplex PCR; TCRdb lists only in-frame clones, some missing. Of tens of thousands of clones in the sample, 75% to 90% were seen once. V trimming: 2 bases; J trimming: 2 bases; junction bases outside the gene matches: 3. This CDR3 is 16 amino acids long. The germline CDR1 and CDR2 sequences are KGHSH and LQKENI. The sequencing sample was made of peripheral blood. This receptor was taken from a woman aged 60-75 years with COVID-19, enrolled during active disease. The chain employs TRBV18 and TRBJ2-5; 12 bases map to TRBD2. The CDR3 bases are TGTGCCAGCTCACCAGGACTAGCGGGGATGCAAGAGACCCAGTACTTC. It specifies CASSPGLAGMQETQYF.